This entry concerns a single T cell receptor (beta chain). Its antigen is not known. Random-hexamer reverse transcription was applied to 0.5 to 1 ug RNA. Amplification of TCR beta CDR3 used immunoSEQ multiplex PCR across 54 Vbeta and 13 Jbeta. TCRdb re-called the immunoSEQ multiplex PCR reads through MiXCR, storing one row per CDR3 protein. In the table there are some 220,000 distinct CDR3 sequences, about 95% of which are singletons. While CD8+ and CD4+ T cells were isolated negatively, TEMRA cells were enriched by FACS. This specimen comes from a study of CD8 T cells in Susac syndrome. Study-level findings and limits: The study's TCR sequencing and HLA analysis covered a relatively small number of individuals, and the study acknowledged this.

From germline, CDR1 is SGHTA and CDR2 FQGTGA. Trimming pared 5 bases from V and 4 bases from J, leaving 18 bases between. The CDR3 is 16 residues long. The genes are TRBV7-3 and TRBJ2-1, with D perhaps TRBD2 (6 bases). What was sequenced was CD4+ T cells from PBMCs. This clonotype was obtained from a human donor with multiple sclerosis. The CDR3 bases are TGTGCCAGCAGCCAAACCCCGAGGGCGGGATACAATGAGCAGTTCTTC. Amino acid sequence: CASSQTPRAGYNEQFF.